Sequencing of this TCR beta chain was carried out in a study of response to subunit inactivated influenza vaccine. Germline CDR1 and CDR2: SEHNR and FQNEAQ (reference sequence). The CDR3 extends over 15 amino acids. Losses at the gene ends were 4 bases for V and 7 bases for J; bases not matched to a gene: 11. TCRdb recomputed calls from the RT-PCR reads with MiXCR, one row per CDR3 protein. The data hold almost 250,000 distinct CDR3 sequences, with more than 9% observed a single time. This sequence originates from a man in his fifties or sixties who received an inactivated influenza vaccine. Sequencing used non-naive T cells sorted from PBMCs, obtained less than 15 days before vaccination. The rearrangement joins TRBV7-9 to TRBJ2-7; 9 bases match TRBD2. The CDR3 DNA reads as TGTGCCAGCAGCTCCGTAGCGGGAGTTTTATGGGAGCAGTACTTC. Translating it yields CASSSVAGVLWEQYF.